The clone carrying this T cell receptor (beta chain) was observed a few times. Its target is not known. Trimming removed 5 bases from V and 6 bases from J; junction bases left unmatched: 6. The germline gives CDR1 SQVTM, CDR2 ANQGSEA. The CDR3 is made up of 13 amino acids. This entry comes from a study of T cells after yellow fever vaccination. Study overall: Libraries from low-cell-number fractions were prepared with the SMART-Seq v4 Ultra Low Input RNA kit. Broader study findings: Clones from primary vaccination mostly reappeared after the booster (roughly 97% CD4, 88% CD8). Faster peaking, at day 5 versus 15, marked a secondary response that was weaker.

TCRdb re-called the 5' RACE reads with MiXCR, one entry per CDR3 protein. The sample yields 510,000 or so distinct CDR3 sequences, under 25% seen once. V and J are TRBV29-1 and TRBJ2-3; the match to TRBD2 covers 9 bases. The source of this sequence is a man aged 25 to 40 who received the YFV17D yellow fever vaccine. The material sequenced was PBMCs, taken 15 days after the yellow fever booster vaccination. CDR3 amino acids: CSVKAGGEDTQYF. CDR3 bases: TGCAGCGTTAAAGCGGGGGGTGAGGATACGCAGTATTTT.